This T cell receptor beta chain appears in the sequencing data of a study of high-grade serous ovarian cancer treatment subgroups. Study-wide results and limits: These tumor repertoires lack spatial information from bulk sequencing.

This clone has only one observation. What it binds is not known. The tumor samples were collected prior to definitive surgery or chemotherapy. This table comes from immunoSEQ multiplex PCR, and its TCRdb copy is limited to in-frame clones, with some not included. This table holds several thousand clones, around 78% found once. V lost 5 bases and J lost 5; bases outside the gene matches: 11. The CDR3 spans 16 residues. CDR1 is SGHTA and CDR2 is FQGTGA in the germline V gene. The sequenced sample consisted of tumor tissue. The receptor was isolated from a human donor with high-grade serous ovarian cancer. The chain joins TRBV7-3 to TRBJ2-2; 7 nucleotides line up with TRBD1. This CDR3 reads CASSKVGQLNTGELFF. CDR3 in DNA: TGTGCCAGCAGCAAAGTGGGACAGTTGAATACCGGGGAGCTGTTTTTT.